This TCR beta chain emerged from a study of blood T cell repertoires in COVID-19. Study-wide background: T cells, B-cell-depleted T cells, or PBMCs supplied cDNA or gDNA.

Trimming stripped 2 bases from V and 9 bases from J, with 15 bases between. Germline V gives CDR1 SGDLS, CDR2 YYNGEE. The CDR3 has 14 amino acids. Profiled with immunoSEQ multiplex PCR; TCRdb holds only in-frame clones, not every one. The data contain 95,000 to 100,000 clones, 70% to 90% of them singletons. The Seattle patients joined while their infection was active and were tracked longitudinally afterward. The chain couples TRBV9 to TRBJ2-1, with a possible D match to TRBD2 (5 bases). Source material: peripheral blood. This clonotype was sampled from a human donor with COVID-19, enrolled during active disease. The donor label of this sample is uncertain. This CDR3 is CASSVAFGAGEQFF. The CDR3 region has the DNA TGTGCCAGCAGCGTCGCCTTTGGTGCGGGTGAGCAGTTCTTC.